The entry below describes one T cell receptor (beta chain). What this receptor recognizes is not known. The input lacks base qualities; no much larger clone sits a single base away. Genomic DNA was extracted from sorted cells for sequencing of the TCRbeta CDR3 region. TCRbeta CDR3 regions were sequenced using the immunoSEQ Assay. This is the immuneACCESS table as TCRdb keeps it, with only in-frame sequences that have V and J called. A part of the clones is gone; compared with another copy, unresolved V genes explain less than half, and the rest is unexplained. The sample table contains about 33,000 clones; only one count was recorded for around 84% of them. In total, the top ten clones hold approximately 21% of the sample. According to the germline V gene, CDR1 reads SGHVS and CDR2 reads FQNEAQ. The CDR3 numbers 13 residues from cysteine through phenylalanine. The kept DNA is CDR3 alone, 39 bases in frame from the first base. V is cut by 7 bases and J by 2 bases, and the space between the germline ends is 11 bases.

This sample is part of a study of OX40 agonist ivuxolimab in advanced cancers. A note on the overall study: Ivuxolimab was a fully human IgG2 agonistic monoclonal antibody targeting the costimulatory receptor OX40 (CD134). Intravenous ivuxolimab was administered to patients every 2 weeks at six dose levels: 0.01, 0.1, 0.3, 1.5, 3 and 10 mg/kg. Of the roughly 52 patients in dose escalation, about 20 had hepatocellular carcinoma, about 15 had melanoma, 9 had renal cell carcinoma and 9 had head and neck cancer. In the dose-escalation cohort, approximately 83% of patients were male, and the mean age was approximately 60 years with a range of about 20 to 79. Prior anti-PD-1, anti-PD-L1 or anti-CTLA-4 therapy was permitted, and 40% of dose-escalation patients had received checkpoint inhibitors. Partial responses occurred in three dose-escalation patients, of whom one had hepatocellular carcinoma and two had cutaneous melanoma. The point of sequencing TCRbeta in the periphery was to test whether ivuxolimab changed TCR sequence diversity and drove clonal T-cell expansion. The monotherapy dose-escalation portion (N of about 47 patients) of the phase I ivuxolimab trial is reported in the paper.

What the research found in general, with its limitations: In the 0.1-3.0 mg/kg groups, partial responders had among the lowest normalized peripheral clonal expansion, particularly in CD8+ T cells. After ivuxolimab, expanded clones were on average more numerous among CD8+ T cells than among CD4+ T cells. Low levels of normalized T-cell clonal expansion were also seen in some patients who did not respond. At doses from 0.1 to 3.0 mg/kg, clonal expansion was seen in both CD4+ and CD8+ blood T cells between baseline and week 6. Which antigens the clonally expanded peripheral T cells were specific for was not determined.

Patients with autoimmune disease history or receiving systemic immunosuppression were excluded from the trial. Peripheral blood for TCR sequencing was collected from all dose cohorts at baseline, on cycle 4 day 1, and on cycle 7 day 1. Samples came from an open-label, multicenter, first-in-human phase I dose-escalation trial of ivuxolimab. Adults with locally advanced or metastatic head and neck squamous cell, hepatocellular, melanoma or renal cell carcinoma were enrolled in the trial. Before TCR sequencing, CD4+ T cells and CD8+ T cells from peripheral blood were sorted into separate populations. The rearranged chain carries TRBV7-8 and TRBJ1-2; TRBD1 might be the D gene, on 5 matching bases. Source: CD4+ or CD8+ T cells sorted from blood, taken in a trial of the OX40 agonist ivuxolimab. The clonotype originates from an adult with an advanced solid tumor such as melanoma, head and neck, liver or kidney cancer. The DNA reads as follows: TGTGCCAGCACTCTAAACAGGAACTATGGCTACACCTTC. Translated, it reads CASTLNRNYGYTF.